This T cell receptor (beta chain) was sequenced in a study of glioma-infiltrating T cells (dated by TCRdb to about 2016). Describing the broader study: Low-grade gliomas were WHO grade II oligodendrogliomas or astrocytomas, and glioblastomas were WHO grade IV tumors sampled at initial rather than recurrent diagnosis. The study sequenced TCR alpha- and beta-chain repertoires from glioma tissue, from non-neoplastic brain tissue and from matched peripheral blood mononuclear cells. Three low-grade glioma patients, 7 to 9 primary glioblastoma patients and three non-glioma patients contributing non-neoplastic brain tissue were included in the paired cohort. To gauge divergence between tissue and blood T-cell populations, every tissue-infiltrating repertoire was compared against the peripheral blood repertoire from the same patient. Glioma patients received dexamethasone for six or fewer days before surgery. Sequencing coverage of roughly 4- to 11-fold of about 910,000 peripheral T cells was targeted for blood libraries.

This clonotype was seen ten or more times. Its specific antigen is unknown. The sample holds no much larger clone one base away, and base qualities are not on file. Immediately after resection, surgical brain or tumor specimens were cryofrozen in liquid nitrogen, and peripheral blood cells were collected at the same time. Beyond this particular receptor, the publication reports: VJ-independent divergence between tissue and blood was lower than expected in non-neoplastic patients but higher than expected in all gliomas, particularly low-grade gliomas. Small numbers underpinned the group comparisons: eight glioblastoma patients, three low-grade glioma patients and three non-neoplastic patients. Tissue and blood shared very few CDR3 sequences, a result attributed to high CDR3 diversity and limited sampling. Patients with low tissue-blood divergence were marked by a signature set of shared blood CDR3 motifs, and that set was depleted in highly divergent patients.

TCR alpha and beta CDR3 regions were amplified with the iRepertoire nested amplicon-rescue multiplex PCR (arm-PCR) platform from RNA. For one-step reverse transcription and amplification, about 95-400 ng of tissue mRNA or PBMC total RNA was used as input. Following bead purification, Illumina adapters were added by a secondary multiplex PCR, and the libraries were gel-purified between 200 and 400 bp. Demultiplexing relied on internal 6-nucleotide barcodes carried by the libraries. The libraries were sequenced on an Illumina MiSeq using 2x220 or 2x250 nucleotide paired-end reads. In the authors' own workflow: Paired reads were merged using FLASH 1.2.11 and aligned with BWA-MEM to the GRCh37 human genome, and TRA and TRB reads were then extracted. For V and J assignment, an IMGT-derived reference of cassette sequences and CDR3 motifs that included pseudogenes was used. Three-frame translation of reads was performed, and productive CDR3s were defined as those with a C...FGXG motif and no stop codons. Unique combinations of V-J cassette pair and CDR3 amino acid sequence were defined as clonotypes. Reads were filtered by Hamming distance, with the threshold set by the sequence error rate of each sample in mapped regions. TCRdb trimmed public reads at Q25 via fastp, called clones via MiXCR and kept in-frame beta chains. Entries that share a CDR3 protein sequence are merged under the most common genes and DNA. In this record, the V and J calls reflect TCRdb's handling and not the investigators' own analysis. Present in this sample are 300,000 to 450,000 distinct CDR3 sequences, more than 35% of which were seen just once. Approximately 12% of the sample rests with the top ten.

In the germline V gene, CDR1 corresponds to SNHLY and CDR2 to FYNNEI. Germline trimming amounts to 10 bases on V and 9 bases on J, with 10 as the count of junction bases outside the gene matches. The CDR3 sequence holds 13 residues, the cysteine and phenylalanine included. Only the CDR3 portion is preserved as DNA: 39 bases, with reading frame beginning at the first base. The TCR comes from a human donor with low-grade glioma or glioblastoma, undergoing nonglioma brain surgery, or in good health (not recorded which). What was sequenced was glioma tissue, nonneoplastic brain tissue, or PBMCs (not recorded which). The chain uses TRBV2 and TRBJ2-1, with 9 bases matching TRBD2. The DNA sequence reads TGTGCCACCGTAACCGGGACTAGCAGTGAGCAGTTCTTC. It codes for CATVTGTSSEQFF.